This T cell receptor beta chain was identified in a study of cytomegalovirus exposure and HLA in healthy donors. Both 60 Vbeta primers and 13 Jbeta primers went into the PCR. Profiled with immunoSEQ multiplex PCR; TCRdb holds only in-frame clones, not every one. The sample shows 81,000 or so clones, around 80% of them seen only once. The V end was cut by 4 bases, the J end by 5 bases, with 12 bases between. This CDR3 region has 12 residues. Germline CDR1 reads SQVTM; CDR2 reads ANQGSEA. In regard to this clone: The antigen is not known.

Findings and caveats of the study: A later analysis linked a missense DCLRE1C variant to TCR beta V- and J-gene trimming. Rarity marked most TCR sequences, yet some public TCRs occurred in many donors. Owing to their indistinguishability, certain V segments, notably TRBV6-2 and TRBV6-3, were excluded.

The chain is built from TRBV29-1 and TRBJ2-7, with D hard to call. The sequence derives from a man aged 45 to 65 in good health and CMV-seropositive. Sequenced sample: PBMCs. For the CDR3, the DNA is TGCAGCGTTGTTCCGTCGGTGGACGAGCAGTACTTC. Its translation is CSVVPSVDEQYF.